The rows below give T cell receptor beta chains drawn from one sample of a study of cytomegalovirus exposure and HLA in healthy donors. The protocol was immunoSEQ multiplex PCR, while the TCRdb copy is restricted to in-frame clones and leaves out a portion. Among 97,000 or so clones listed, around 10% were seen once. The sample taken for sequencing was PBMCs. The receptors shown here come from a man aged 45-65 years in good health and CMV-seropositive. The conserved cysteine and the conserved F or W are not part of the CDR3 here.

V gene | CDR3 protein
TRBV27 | ASRVGTGIGNTIY
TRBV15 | ATSRGLSYEQY
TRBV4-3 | ASSQDFVTSGLNEQF
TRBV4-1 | ASSQDREGPDTQY
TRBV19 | ASSKGLAGDPYEQY
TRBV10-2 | ASSPGLAESTDTQY
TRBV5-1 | ASTPRTKTYNEQF
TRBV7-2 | ASSLGRAYEQY
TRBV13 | ASSYGSRGNTQY
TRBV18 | ASSPPTGETQY
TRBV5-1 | ASSLGDRDRGRQTQY
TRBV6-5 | ASSGGQGSGNTIY
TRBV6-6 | ASRGDRGHGGYT
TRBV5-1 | ASSAASGSTYNEQF
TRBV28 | ASSAGGGGPLAKNIQY
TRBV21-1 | ASRRGTGDPDLQETQY
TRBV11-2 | ASSLGDRVTDTQY
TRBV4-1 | ASSPHELAGGPNGELF
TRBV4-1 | ASSQALDSPLH
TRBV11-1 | ASSPPRGPYEQY
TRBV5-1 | ASSLGPGNEKLF
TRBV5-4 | ASSSRLTDTQY
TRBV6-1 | ASSQGQLSPYEQY
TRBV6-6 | ASTLQGGRGQPQH
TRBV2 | ASSPQDTEAF
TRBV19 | ASSYLGAGEIGEQF
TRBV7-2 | ASSLASGRYTGTQY
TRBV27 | ASGDRATDTQY
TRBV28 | ASSLSGRGNTGELF
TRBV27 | ASTSPGGHNEQF
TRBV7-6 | ASSLVQNNSPLH
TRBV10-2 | ASSEVLLAKNIQY
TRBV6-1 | ASTQGPYNEQF
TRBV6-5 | ASSYRRLSYEQY
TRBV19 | ASSSSLTGYYEQY
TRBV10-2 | ASRGAALTGKYYTGELF
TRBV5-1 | ASSPGAGARETQY
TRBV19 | ASSTPGLGTGELF
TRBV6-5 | ASKSGTQPYEQY
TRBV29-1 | SVEGGQGSYEQY
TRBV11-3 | ASSLDWGLLAGWNTGELF